Described below is a single T cell receptor (beta chain) sequence and its context. The source of the sample is a study of CD8+CD57+ T cells in acquired aplastic anemia. The overall study: Some 10 million reads were obtained on average for healthy donor CD4+ cells.

Researchers used genomic DNA as the template to profile TCR beta VDJ and CDR3. Each CDR3 protein is one row after TCRdb ran MiXCR on the reads. The sample has 65,000 to 85,000 distinct CDR3 sequences, 50% to 55% seen once. V shed 5 bases, J shed 6 bases, and the junction held 8 bases outside the gene matches. The CDR3 spans 15 residues. Per germline, CDR1 MGHDK and CDR2 SYGVNS. The rearrangement uses TRBV25-1 and TRBJ2-3; 10 nucleotides align to TRBD2. The sequence derives from a human donor in good health, serving as a control. Sequences were obtained from sorted CD4+, CD8+, or CD8+CD57+ T cells (not recorded which) from PBMCs. The CDR3 DNA is TGTGCCAGCAGTCTCCTAGCGGGAGCGGGCGATACGCAGTATTTT. Amino acids: CASSLLAGAGDTQYF.